The 19 T cell receptor beta chains listed next were all sequenced from one sample in a study of blood T cell repertoires in COVID-19. Generated by immunoSEQ multiplex PCR, the TCRdb table keeps only in-frame clones and is missing some. The sample has around 100,000 clones, 90% to 95% seen once; the top ten hold about 2.2%. The specimen was peripheral blood. The receptors derive from a man aged 45-65 years with active COVID-19.

The rearrangement uses TRBV4-1 and TRBJ2-7, with D uncertain. The CDR3 has 16 residues. The V and J ends lost 0 bases and 6 bases respectively, with 18 bases between them. Germline V gives CDR1 MGHRA, CDR2 YSYEKL. CDR3 sequence (DNA): TGCGCCAGCAGCCAAGATCGGCCGAGGATGTGTCTCGAGCAGTACGTC. Encoded protein: CASSQDRPRMCLEQYV.

This chain's CDR3 is CASSFNTNYEQYF. Written as DNA, the CDR3 is TGTGCCAGCAGCTTCAACACCAACTACGAGCAGTACTTC. The V gene is TRBV7-6, the J gene TRBJ2-7; D unresolved. The germline V gene encodes CDR1 SGHVS and CDR2 FNYEAQ. This CDR3 is 13 amino acids long. With 3 bases removed from V and 3 bases from J, the gap between germline ends came to 9 bases.

V is TRBV2 and J is TRBJ2-1; 10 positions match TRBD2. The CDR3 runs 16 residues. Germline lookup yields CDR1 SNHLY and CDR2 FYNNEI. The trim removed 5 bases at V and 3 bases at J, leaving 7 bases unmatched. Here the CDR3 reads CASSPFIAGGYNEQFF. CDR3 DNA: TGTGCCAGCAGTCCATTCATAGCGGGAGGCTACAATGAGCAGTTCTTC.

In this sample, this clone turned up once. This sequence joins TRBV6-5 and TRBJ2-3, with 13 nucleotides matching TRBD2. Germline CDR1 is MNHEY and CDR2 is SVGAGI. The CDR3 has 13 residues. Trimming removed 10 bases from V and 5 bases from J; junction bases left unmatched: 3. CDR3 loop: CATGLAGEDTQYF. Here the CDR3 DNA reads TGTGCCACCGGACTAGCGGGGGAAGATACGCAGTATTTT.

This chain connects TRBV27 to TRBJ1-2; D perhaps matches TRBD1 (6 bases). V dropped 0 bases and J dropped 8 bases, with 16 bases sitting between them. Germline-derived CDR1 and CDR2 are MNHEY and SMNVEV (reference sequence). This CDR3 has 15 residues. CDR3: CASSLSKAGVGGYTF. CDR3 sequence (DNA): TGTGCCAGCAGTTTATCGAAGGCAGGGGTCGGCGGCTACACCTTC.

This clone was observed a single time. The chain recombines TRBV2 with TRBJ1-1, with a weak D call TRBD1 (6 bases). The CDR3 length is 14 residues. In germline, CDR1 is SNHLY, CDR2 FYNNEI. The V end was cut by 8 bases, the J end by 6 bases, with 19 bases between. The CDR3 nucleotides are TGTGCCAGCGTCGAGCTCGGACAGACTTCTGAAGCTTTCTTT. It specifies CASVELGQTSEAFF.

The chain links TRBV3-1 (or the pseudogene TRBV3-2) to TRBJ2-1; 7 bases fit TRBD2. From germline, CDR1 is LGHDT and CDR2 YNNKEL (reference sequence). The CDR3 extends over 18 amino acids. V gave up 4 bases and J gave up 8 bases; unmatched junction bases: 20. CDR3: CASSLRGWRGSHPDEQFF. Written as DNA, the CDR3 is TGTGCCAGCAGCCTCCGGGGCTGGCGGGGGTCCCACCCGGATGAGCAGTTCTTC.

CDR3 amino acids: CASSPPGQYSPLHF. The CDR3 DNA reads as TGTGCCAGCAGTCCCCCGGGACAATACTCACCCCTCCACTTT. V and J are TRBV28 and TRBJ1-6; D perhaps matches TRBD1 (6 bases). The V end was cut by 5 bases, the J end by 10 bases, with 15 bases between. This CDR3 comprises 14 residues. CDR1 is MDHEN and CDR2 is SYDVKM in the germline V gene.

The V and J genes are TRBV6-1 and TRBJ2-1; D may be TRBD1 (7 bases). There are 16 residues in the CDR3. Germline loops: CDR1 MNHNS, CDR2 SASEGT. The ends were cut back, 4 bases at V and 1 base at J, with 14 bases in the middle. The CDR3 DNA is TGTGCCAGCAGTGGACGCTCAGGGGGGTCCTACAATGAGCAGTTCTTC. Translating gives CASSGRSGGSYNEQFF.

CDR3 sequence (DNA): TGTGCCACCAGCAGAGAGAAAGGGGCTAGGACAGATACGCAGTATTTT. As protein: CATSREKGARTDTQYF. This chain connects TRBV15 to TRBJ2-3, with a tentative D call TRBD1 (5 bases). The CDR3 has 16 residues. CDR1 is LNHNV and CDR2 is YYDKDF in the germline V gene (reference sequence). Trimming removed 0 bases from V and 3 bases from J, with 13 bases in between.

DNA for the CDR3: TGTGCCAGCAGTGAAAATGTTCGGACAGTTCAAGAGACCCAGTACTTC. The encoded protein is CASSENVRTVQETQYF. The chain links TRBV2 to TRBJ2-5; tentatively, D is TRBD1 (6 bases). This CDR3 contains 16 residues. Trimming removed 2 bases from V and 2 bases from J, with 15 bases in between. CDR1 is SNHLY, CDR2 FYNNEI, per germline.

V gene TRBV5-1 combines with J gene TRBJ1-2; TRBD1 is a possible D gene (5 bases). The CDR3 has 15 amino acids. V gave up 1 base and J gave up 5 bases, with 15 bases separating them. Germline-derived CDR1 and CDR2 are SGHRS and YFSETQ. CDR3 nucleotides: TGCGCCAGCAGCTTGTCCCCGACAGCACGTTATGGCTACACCTTC. It codes for CASSLSPTARYGYTF.

The chain joins TRBV7-8 to TRBJ1-5, with 10 bases aligning to TRBD1. Trimming cost V 4 bases and J 1 base; bases outside gene matches: 10. The CDR3 spans 18 residues. Germline-derived CDR1 and CDR2 are SGHVS and FQNEAQ. Here the CDR3 reads CASSSSSGTGASNQPQHF. Written as DNA, the CDR3 is TGTGCCAGCAGCTCAAGCTCCGGGACAGGGGCCAGCAATCAGCCCCAGCATTTT.

V gene TRBV10-2 combines with J gene TRBJ1-2; 10 bases match TRBD1. Germline CDR1 is WSHSY and CDR2 is SAAADI. V dropped 5 bases and J dropped 8; count of bases not matched to a gene: 5. The CDR3 runs 13 residues. The CDR3 is CASSSGTGDGYTF. CDR3 in DNA: TGCGCCAGCAGTTCCGGGACAGGGGACGGCTACACCTTC.

This chain connects TRBV28 to TRBJ2-2; 13 bases agree with TRBD2. J was trimmed by 6 bases and V by 8 bases; bases with no gene match: 6. CDR3 length equals 15 residues. Germline CDR1 and CDR2: MDHEN and SYDVKM. As DNA, the CDR3 is TGTGCCAGCGGGTCCGGGACTAGCGGGGCCGGGGAGCTGTTTTTT. Translated, it gives CASGSGTSGAGELFF. The complete variable domain, with remaining parts taken from reference TRBV28 and TRBJ2-2, reads DVKVTQSSRYLVKRTGEKVFLECVQDMDHENMFWYRQDPGLGLRLIYFSYDVKMKEKGDIPEGYSVSREKKERFSLILESASTNQTSMYLCASGSGTSGAGELFFGEGSRLTVL.

The genes are TRBV5-6 and TRBJ2-7, with D perhaps TRBD1 (5 bases). Looked up from germline, CDR1 is SGHDT and CDR2 is YYEEEE. V was cut by 4 bases and J by 7 bases, with 18 bases left in between. The CDR3 is made up of 14 amino acids. The CDR3: CASSRTSALYEQYV. The CDR3 coding sequence is TGTGCCAGCAGCCGGACAAGCGCTTTGTATGAGCAGTACGTC.

The CDR3 protein is CASSLGGRDIQYF. CDR3 sequence (DNA): TGTGCCAGCAGCTTAGGCGGGCGAGACATTCAGTACTTC. This chain joins TRBV11-2 and TRBJ2-4; D perhaps matches TRBD2 (5 bases). V lost 1 base and J lost 8, with 9 bases in between. CDR1 SGHAT and CDR2 FQNNGV come from the germline V gene. This CDR3 is 13 amino acids long.

J is TRBJ2-1 and V is TRBV5-1; 15 nucleotides agree with TRBD2. Germline CDR1 and CDR2: SGHRS and YFSETQ. This CDR3 region has 20 residues. Losses at the gene ends were 1 base for V and 0 bases for J; bases not matched to a gene: 8. The CDR3 DNA is TGCGCCAGCAGCTTGAAGGGACTAGCGGGGGGCCCGAGCTCCTACAATGAGCAGTTCTTC. Encoded protein: CASSLKGLAGGPSSYNEQFF.

The rearrangement links TRBV7-9 to TRBJ2-1, with 8 bases fitting TRBD2. With V trimmed by 3 bases and J by 4 bases, 2 bases remained unmatched. The CDR3 loop spans 14 amino acids. Germline CDR1 reads SEHNR; CDR2 reads FQNEAQ (reference sequence). CDR3 sequence (DNA): TGTGCCAGCAGCTTTGGCGGGGGGTACAATGAGCAGTTCTTC. Residues: CASSFGGGYNEQFF.